This T cell receptor beta chain was identified in a study of T cell repertoires in cytomegalovirus infection. Broader study findings: The ex vivo response was dominated by HLA-C-restricted CMV-specific TCR beta clonotypes. Cumulative frequency of public TCR beta families picked out carriers of CMV plus the relevant HLA.

CDR3 length: 16 amino acids. Germline V gene lookup returns CDR1 SGHDT and CDR2 YYEEEE. V lost 1 base, J lost 0 bases, and 11 bases lay in between. Ten or more counts support this clonotype. Its antigen is undetermined. A single record per CDR3 protein comes from TCRdb applying MiXCR to the reads. The data contain around 230,000 distinct CDR3 sequences, 6% to 8% of them seen just once; the ten biggest clones take up around 6.5%. What was sequenced was PBMCs. This TCR derives from a human donor in good health (CMV status not recorded). Some clones in this sample may be carry-over from other donors' samples. The chain links TRBV5-6 to TRBJ1-3; D remains ambiguous. This CDR3 is CASSLPADSSGNTIYF. The CDR3, as DNA: TGTGCCAGCAGCTTGCCGGCGGACTCCTCTGGAAACACCATATATTTT.